Following are 21 T cell receptor beta chains from one sample sequenced in a study of beta chain features in type 1 diabetes. These TCRs are of unknown antigen specificity. Study-wide results and limits: When Type 1 diabetes patients were examined, their TCRB CDR3s proved moderately but significantly shorter in all four CD4+ subsets.

As every portion of the isolated RNA was reverse transcribed, the sequencing read expressed TCRB transcripts. This table comes from immunoSEQ multiplex PCR, and its TCRdb copy is limited to in-frame clones, with some not included. Among a few hundred thousand clones listed, approximately 15% were seen once. What was sequenced was naive CD4+ T cells from blood. The receptors stem from a man younger than 30 with type 1 diabetes.

This clone was picked up a small number of times. J is TRBJ1-1 and V is TRBV6-6, with D unresolved. Germline V gives CDR1 MNHNY, CDR2 SVGAGI (reference sequence). The CDR3 length is 16 residues. V lost 7 bases to trimming and J lost 4 bases, with 22 bases between them. The DNA for the CDR3 is TGTGCCAGCAAGGAGGGTGTTGCAGCTTGGGCCACTGAAGCTTTCTTT. As protein: CASKEGVAAWATEAFF.

This clone was picked up a small number of times. J is TRBJ2-7 and V is TRBV2, with 9 positions matching TRBD1. Germline-derived CDR1 and CDR2 are SNHLY and FYNNEI. The CDR3 extends over 17 amino acids. V was clipped by 4 bases and J by 0 bases; unmatched bases: 10. CDR3 protein: CASSVHYRGRSSYEQYF. The DNA of the CDR3 is TGTGCCAGCAGTGTACACTACAGGGGGCGTAGCTCCTACGAGCAGTACTTC.

This clone came up a few times. The V call is TRBV2, the J call TRBJ2-3; TRBD1 aligns across 7 bases. Germline assignment: CDR1 SNHLY and CDR2 FYNNEI. J gave up 5 bases and V 9 bases, and 8 bases lay outside the gene matches. This CDR3 comprises 13 residues. The CDR3 sequence is CARKTGYGDTQYF. CDR3 bases: TGTGCCAGGAAGACAGGGTATGGAGATACGCAGTATTTT.

There are a few counts of this clone. This rearrangement joins TRBV29-1 to TRBJ1-1; D unresolved. The ends were cut back, 3 bases at V and 5 bases at J, with 13 bases in the middle. This CDR3 is 13 amino acids long. From germline, CDR1 is SQVTM and CDR2 ANQGSEA. The CDR3 DNA sequence: TGCAGCGTTGATGGACGGACGGGGACTGAAGCTTTCTTT. Encoded protein: CSVDGRTGTEAFF.

J is TRBJ2-3 and V is TRBV9; D is ambiguous. Germline V gene lookup returns CDR1 SGDLS and CDR2 YYNGEE. V was shortened by 2 bases and J by 3 bases, with 7 bases between the two germline ends. The CDR3 runs to 13 residues. Here the CDR3 DNA reads TGTGCCAGCAGCGTGACTGGGACAGATACGCAGTATTTT. Translated: CASSVTGTDTQYF.

In its sample, this clone was seen a few times. V is TRBV5-6 and J is TRBJ2-6; D uncertain. CDR1 is SGHDT and CDR2 is YYEEEE in the germline V gene. The CDR3 sequence is 15 residues long. Trimming removed 4 bases from V and 0 bases from J, with 8 bases in between. The CDR3 region has the DNA TGTGCCAGCAGCGTAGTATACTCTGGGGCCAACGTCCTGACTTTC. Its translation is CASSVVYSGANVLTF.

The sample holds a few counts of this clone. This chain uses TRBV5-4 with TRBJ1-1, with D perhaps matching TRBD1 (6 bases). Trimming stripped 1 base from V and 3 bases from J, with 10 bases between. CDR3 length: 14 amino acids. In germline, CDR1 is SGHNT, CDR2 YYREEE (reference sequence). The CDR3 protein is CASSLSGVDTEAFF. The CDR3 DNA reads TGTGCCAGCAGCTTGTCAGGGGTCGACACTGAAGCTTTCTTT.

The gene calls are TRBV14 and TRBJ1-4, with D possibly TRBD1 on 6 matching bases. Germline assignment: CDR1 SGHDN and CDR2 FVKESK. CDR3 length equals 16 residues. V lost 1 base and J lost 8, with 17 bases in between. The DNA of the CDR3 is TGTGCCAGCAGCCAAGGTTCAAGGGGGAGTTACGAAAAACTGTTTTTT. This sequence encodes CASSQGSRGSYEKLFF.

The J gene is TRBJ1-5, the V gene TRBV2; 7 positions match TRBD1. The CDR3 runs 15 residues. V lost 2 bases to trimming and J lost 6 bases; unmatched junction nucleotides: 7. In germline, CDR1 is SNHLY, CDR2 FYNNEI. As DNA, the CDR3 is TGTGCCAGCAGTGAACTGGAGACAGGGTTTCAGCCCCAGCATTTT. It yields the protein CASSELETGFQPQHF.

The chain combines TRBV11-2 with TRBJ1-1; no reliable D call. CDR3 length: 13 residues. CDR1 and CDR2 from the germline V gene are SGHAT and FQNNGV. V was pared by 4 bases and J by 1 base, with 7 bases between. CDR3 bases: TGTGCCAGCAGCTCCGCGGCGAACACTGAAGCTTTCTTT. Encoded protein: CASSSAANTEAFF.

The chain is built from TRBV5-1 and TRBJ2-4; D call uncertain. CDR3 size: 14 residues. CDR1 is SGHRS, CDR2 YFSETQ, per germline. V was clipped by 0 bases and J by 1 base, with 5 bases between them. The CDR3 spells CASSLDSAKNIQYF. In DNA form, the CDR3 reads TGCGCCAGCAGCTTGGATAGCGCCAAAAACATTCAGTACTTC.

This clone was detected only a few times. The chain joins TRBV30 to TRBJ2-4, with D possibly matching TRBD1 (6 bases). The CDR3 contains 13 residues. Germline CDR1 is GTSNPN and CDR2 is SVGIG (reference sequence). Trimming stripped 5 bases from V and 9 bases from J, with 17 bases between. The CDR3 region is CAWGQTFYSIQYF. The CDR3 region has the DNA TGTGCCTGGGGACAGACGTTTTATAGCATTCAGTACTTC.

The chain uses TRBV7-9 and TRBJ2-7; weak D call: TRBD1 (6 bases). Germline V gene sequence: CDR1 SEHNR, CDR2 FQNEAQ (reference sequence). The CDR3 totals 14 residues. The V end was cut by 2 bases, the J end by 0 bases, with 8 bases between. Written as DNA, the CDR3 is TGTGCCAGCAGCTTACAACAGGGCTCCTACGAGCAGTACTTC. Translating gives CASSLQQGSYEQYF.

The chain links TRBV2 to TRBJ2-7; TRBD2 aligns across 11 bases. This CDR3 contains 15 residues. Per the germline V gene, CDR1 is SNHLY and CDR2 is FYNNEI. The trim removed 4 bases at V and 0 bases at J, leaving 2 bases unmatched. CDR3 in amino acids: CASSVGLAGSYEQYF. The CDR3 coding sequence is TGTGCCAGCAGTGTTGGACTAGCGGGCTCCTACGAGCAGTACTTC.

This clone occurred a few times. The V and J genes are TRBV7-9 and TRBJ2-5, with 7 bases that match TRBD1. Germline V gives CDR1 SEHNR, CDR2 FQNEAQ (reference sequence). CDR3 size: 17 residues. V trimming: 1 base; J trimming: 3 bases; junction bases outside the gene matches: 11. CDR3 sequence reads: CASSLGLTGTEEETQYF. In DNA, the CDR3 is TGTGCCAGCAGCTTAGGCCTCACGGGGACAGAAGAAGAGACCCAGTACTTC.

The chain is built from TRBV5-1 and TRBJ2-2; D is unresolved. V lost 4 bases to trimming and J lost 6 bases, with 13 bases between them. Germline values: CDR1 SGHRS, CDR2 YFSETQ. The CDR3 extends over 14 amino acids. DNA for the CDR3: TGCGCCAGCAGCGCTGGCAGGCGAGCCGGGGAGCTGTTTTTT. Translating gives CASSAGRRAGELFF.

CDR3 nucleotide sequence: TGTGCCAGTAGTCCTCGGACTCCGGGCTACACCTTC. Translated: CASSPRTPGYTF. J is TRBJ1-2 and V is TRBV19; D gene ambiguous. The V gene lost 5 bases and the J gene lost 8 bases, with 12 bases spanning the gap. Germline V gene data show CDR1 as LNHDA and CDR2 as SQIVND (reference sequence). There are 12 residues in the CDR3.

This clone was detected only a few times. The rearrangement uses TRBV15 and TRBJ1-1; maybe TRBD1 (5 bases). CDR1 is LNHNV and CDR2 is YYDKDF in the germline V gene (reference sequence). The V gene lost 2 bases and the J gene lost 1 base, with 17 bases spanning the gap. The CDR3 covers 17 residues. CDR3 sequence reads: CATSRSALDRGNTEAFF. The CDR3 bases are TGTGCCACCAGCAGATCTGCCCTAGATAGGGGGAACACTGAAGCTTTCTTT.

This clone was seen more than once but under ten times. This chain joins TRBV30 and TRBJ2-7, with D perhaps matching TRBD2 (5 bases). Per germline, CDR1 GTSNPN and CDR2 SVGIG (reference sequence). Trimming took off 5 bases at V and 9 bases at J, with 14 bases between the two ends. This CDR3 is 11 amino acids long. Written as DNA, the CDR3 is TGTGCCTGGTCTAGCAGGATTCTGCAGTACTTC. Protein: CAWSSRILQYF.

A few counts support this clone. The rearrangement links TRBV15 to TRBJ2-1; 12 bases line up with TRBD1. CDR3 length: 17 residues. Trimming removed 0 bases from V and 6 bases from J; junction bases left unmatched: 6. Germline V CDR1 and CDR2: LNHNV, YYDKDF (reference sequence). CDR3 in amino acids: CATSRDLRDRGRNEQFF. CDR3 DNA sequence: TGTGCCACCAGCAGAGATTTGAGGGACAGGGGGCGCAATGAGCAGTTCTTC.

This chain connects TRBV19 to TRBJ2-2; D might be TRBD2 (6 bases). Looked up from germline, CDR1 is LNHDA and CDR2 is SQIVND (reference sequence). Deletions cut 3 bases from V and 4 bases from J, with 12 bases between. The CDR3 contains 15 residues. In DNA form, the CDR3 reads TGTGCCAGTAGTATGGCGGGAACTTCCACCGGGGAGCTGTTTTTT. Protein product: CASSMAGTSTGELFF.